Below, 15 T cell receptor beta chains from the same sample are listed, as sequenced in a study of shared clonotypes between healthy human individuals. The table came from immunoSEQ multiplex PCR; TCRdb's copy has only in-frame clones and leaves some out. Here the sample spans under 2,000,000 clones, approximately 94% being singletons. Positive CCR7 selection of CD45RO-negative cells yielded the naive CD8 cells, and terminally differentiated effector memory CD45RA+ cells were excluded. Sequencing was done on a sample of naive CD8+ T cells sorted from blood. These receptors were taken from a man aged 18 to 29 in good health.

On this clone: Within the sample, other DNA sequences also encode this same CDR3. The V gene is TRBV9, the J gene TRBJ2-7, with 7 bases aligning to TRBD2. This CDR3 comprises 14 residues. CDR1 is SGDLS and CDR2 is YYNGEE in the germline V gene. Unmatched junction bases numbered 3, after V lost 0 bases and J lost 3 bases. In DNA form, the CDR3 reads TGTGCCAGCAGCGTAGCTAGCGGTGGCTACGAGCAGTACTTC. Its translation: CASSVASGGYEQYF.

The rearrangement uses TRBV4-1 and TRBJ2-2; D ambiguous. The CDR3 loop spans 14 amino acids. Per germline, CDR1 MGHRA and CDR2 YSYEKL. V dropped 2 bases and J dropped 7 bases, with 11 bases sitting between them. For the CDR3, the DNA is TGCGCCAGCAGCCAAAGGGCAGAAGTCGGGGAGCTGTTTTTT. The encoded protein is CASSQRAEVGELFF.

The chain recombines TRBV25-1 with TRBJ2-2; 7 bases agree with TRBD1. V lost 2 bases and J lost 6; bases outside the gene matches: 6. CDR1 and CDR2 from the germline V gene are MGHDK and SYGVNS. The CDR3 runs 15 residues. CDR3 in amino acids: CASSELTGVSGELFF. In nucleotides, the CDR3 is TGTGCCAGCAGTGAACTCACAGGGGTGTCCGGGGAGCTGTTTTTT.

The chain uses TRBV9 and TRBJ2-1; no clear D gene. V gave up 3 bases and J gave up 7 bases, with 20 bases separating them. This CDR3 has 16 residues. From germline, CDR1 is SGDLS and CDR2 YYNGEE. The CDR3 spells CASSAESGGLGNEQFF. The CDR3 DNA reads as TGTGCCAGCAGCGCTGAATCGGGTGGATTAGGGAATGAGCAGTTCTTC.

The chain employs TRBV25-1 and TRBJ2-5; 12 nucleotides line up with TRBD1. The J call may be incorrect, as the DNA end agrees better with TRBJ2-7. CDR3 length: 14 residues. Germline assignment: CDR1 MGHDK and CDR2 SYGVNS. The CDR3: CASVGDRGRYEQYF. The CDR3 DNA reads as TGTGCCAGCGTGGGGGACAGGGGGCGATACGAGCAGTACTTC.

CDR3: CASSQDESTSYEQYF. The DNA of the CDR3 is TGCGCCAGCAGCCAAGATGAGAGCACCTCCTACGAGCAGTACTTC. The chain employs TRBV4-3 and TRBJ2-7, with unresolved D. Germline values: CDR1 LGHNA, CDR2 YSLEER. CDR3 size: 15 residues. V was shortened by 0 bases and J by 0 bases, with 9 bases between the two germline ends.

The chain's CDR3 is CASSHTGHHTYEQYF. The CDR3 DNA is TGTGCCAGCTCGCATACAGGGCACCATACCTACGAGCAGTACTTC. The chain carries TRBV18 and TRBJ2-7; D possibly corresponds to TRBD1 (6 bases). The CDR3 is 15 residues long. CDR1 and CDR2 (germline): KGHSH, LQKENI. Trimming pared 6 bases from V and 2 bases from J, leaving 17 bases between.

Of note for this clone: Distinct nucleotide sequences in the sample also encode this CDR3. The chain carries TRBV7-9 and TRBJ1-1; 7 nucleotides line up with TRBD1. CDR1 is SEHNR and CDR2 is FQNEAQ in the germline V gene (reference sequence). There are 15 residues in the CDR3. The V segment lost 0 bases and the J segment 2 bases; nucleotides outside the gene matches: 3. The CDR3 coding sequence is TGTGCCAGCAGCTTAGCACAGGGGCTAAACACTGAAGCTTTCTTT. This sequence encodes CASSLAQGLNTEAFF.

This sequence joins TRBV15 and TRBJ2-1, with D possibly matching TRBD2 (6 bases). The V gene's germline CDR1 is LNHNV and CDR2 YYDKDF (reference sequence). Trimming removed 6 bases from V and 0 bases from J, with 15 bases in between. CDR3 size: 16 residues. Here the CDR3 DNA reads TGTGCCACCAGGGAGAGTTTCGGGGGCTCCTACAATGAGCAGTTCTTC. This codes for CATRESFGGSYNEQFF.

The J gene is TRBJ2-6, the V gene TRBV9, with D uncertain. Trimming pared 0 bases from V and 1 base from J, leaving 5 bases between. The CDR3 is made up of 15 amino acids. CDR1 SGDLS and CDR2 YYNGEE come from the germline V gene. The CDR3 DNA sequence: TGTGCCAGCAGCGTAGGAGCTTCTGGGGCCAACGTCCTGACTTTC. It is translated as CASSVGASGANVLTF.

The chain uses TRBV6-1 and TRBJ2-1; TRBD1 matches 8 bases. The germline V gene has CDR1 MNHNS and CDR2 SASEGT. Losses at the gene ends were 7 bases for V and 6 bases for J; bases not matched to a gene: 8. The CDR3 has 14 residues. This chain's CDR3 is CASTAGGWGNEQFF. The CDR3 nucleotides read TGTGCCAGCACCGCAGGGGGCTGGGGCAATGAGCAGTTCTTC.

This chain joins TRBV7-8 and TRBJ1-5; 12 nucleotides match TRBD1. V shed 4 bases, J shed 6 bases, and the junction held 10 bases outside the gene matches. The length of the CDR3 is 17 residues. Germline values: CDR1 SGHVS, CDR2 FQNEAQ. DNA for the CDR3: TGTGCCAGCAGCTACATGCGGGACAGGGGGCCTTTTCAGCCCCAGCATTTT. It translates to CASSYMRDRGPFQPQHF.

The chain has TRBV12-2 and TRBJ2-3; the table gives TRBD2 as D, unverified against the DNA. TRBV12-2 is reported as a pseudogene. The CDR3 consists of 12 residues. CDR3 in amino acids: CASRAHTDTQYF. The CDR3 nucleotides are TGTGCAAGTCGAGCTCACACAGATACGCAGTATTTT.

The CDR3 region is CASSQLAGAGNTIYF. In nucleotides, the CDR3 is TGCGCCAGCAGCCAACTGGCAGGGGCTGGAAACACCATATATTTT. The chain combines TRBV4-1 with TRBJ1-3; the D gene is possibly TRBD1 (6 bases). Germline loops: CDR1 MGHRA, CDR2 YSYEKL. The CDR3 spans 15 residues. Trimming left V 2 bases short and J 2 bases short, with 10 bases between.

This chain connects TRBV27 to TRBJ2-7, with 10 bases identical to TRBD2. Germline V gene sequence: CDR1 MNHEY, CDR2 SMNVEV (reference sequence). J was trimmed by 5 bases and V by 5 bases; bases with no gene match: 6. The CDR3 has 14 residues. CDR3 coding DNA: TGTGCCAGCAGTACCCTAGCGGGAGTGCACGAGCAGTACTTC. It codes for CASSTLAGVHEQYF.